This record covers a single T cell receptor beta chain. Its target is not known. Semiquantitative ARM-PCR amplified T cell receptor alpha and beta CDR3 regions from mRNA. In ARM-PCR, communal superprimers followed tagged nested gene-specific primers for exponential amplification. Before the second round, exonuclease removed the nested primers. TCRdb re-called the multiplex PCR reads through MiXCR, storing one row per CDR3 protein. Found here are around 4,700 distinct CDR3 sequences, roughly 74% of them singletons; the top ten hold around 29%. This entry belongs to a study of relationships among human T cell subsets. Study observations and caveats: Over 50% of CD8+ cytotoxic sequences were in clones over 100 reads; regulatory and Th2 had few. Across seven subsets, gene usage, CDR3 length and N-additions did not differ significantly. Two pan T samples, processed alongside pan B cells, lack T cell counts.

The ends were cut back, 5 bases at V and 4 bases at J, with 14 bases in the middle. The CDR3 is made up of 14 amino acids. Per germline, CDR1 LNHDA and CDR2 SQIVND (reference sequence). Material: total T cells sorted from blood. The receptor was derived from a man aged 35 to 55 in good health. The V call is TRBV19, the J call TRBJ1-1; D perhaps matches TRBD1 (5 bases). CDR3 residues: CASSWARGSTEAFF. CDR3 in DNA: TGTGCCAGTAGTTGGGCGAGGGGTTCCACTGAAGCTTTCTTT.